The following is a T cell receptor (beta chain) sequence with its context. Primers for the PCR totalled 60 Vbeta and 13 Jbeta. Libraries were prepared by immunoSEQ multiplex PCR; TCRdb keeps only in-frame clonotypes and omits some of them. Of some 150,000 clones listed, 77% are singletons. The sample belongs to a study of cytomegalovirus exposure and HLA in healthy donors. Trimming stripped 4 bases from V and 6 bases from J, with 18 bases between. CDR1 MDHEN and CDR2 SYDVKM come from the germline V gene. The CDR3 covers 15 residues. V and J are TRBV28 and TRBJ2-5; a weak D match, TRBD2 (5 bases). Sequencing used PBMCs. The sequence was collected from a female donor in good health and CMV-seronegative. This CDR3 reads CASSSGVVGVKTQYF. In nucleotides, the CDR3 is TGTGCCAGCAGTTCCGGGGTGGTGGGTGTTAAGACCCAGTACTTC.